This T cell receptor beta chain was documented in a study of blood T cell repertoires in COVID-19. Background on the study: Samples taken during acute and convalescent COVID-19 were collected in the United States, Italy and Spain.

Original handling: For nucleated cells, counts were estimated from reference gene primer amplification. Clones were sequenced by immunoSEQ multiplex PCR, and TCRdb holds only the in-frame ones, with some missing. The V and J calls and clone size are taken from that table; D and trimming were inferred from the DNA. The sample lists roughly 25,000 clones, 85% to 90% occurring once. CDR1 is SGHTA, CDR2 FQGNSA, per germline. V was pared by 3 bases and J by 3 bases, with 0 bases of the junction left unmatched. This CDR3 region has 14 residues. Worth noting for this clone: The sample carries other DNA sequences with the same CDR3.

The chain couples TRBV7-2 to TRBJ2-3; TRBD2 matches at 10 bases. The sequenced material came from peripheral blood. This clonotype was sampled from a human donor in a cohort sampled during active COVID-19. This chain's CDR3 is CASSLTSGTDTQYF. The CDR3 region has the DNA TGTGCCAGCAGCTTGACTAGCGGGACAGATACGCAGTATTTT.